These 29 T cell receptor beta chains were sequenced from one sample in a study of chemoradiotherapy in HPV16-positive cancers. Clones were read by immunoSEQ multiplex PCR, and TCRdb kept only the in-frame ones, dropping some. The sample lists tens of thousands of clones, approximately 95% seen once, with approximately 2.7% in the top ten. This sample was gathered from a patient who underwent chemoradiotherapy. Receptor source: a human donor with HPV-associated anogenital cancer.

The sample holds one count of this clone. V and J are TRBV7-2 and TRBJ1-5, with 7 positions matching TRBD1. V was pared by 5 bases and J by 6 bases, with 13 bases of the junction left unmatched. CDR3 length: 16 amino acids. Germline CDR1 reads SGHTA; CDR2 reads FQGNSA. DNA for the CDR3: TGTGCCAGCAGCCCGGACAGGTCCTTCGGTGGTCAGCCCCAGCATTTT. Its translation is CASSPDRSFGGQPQHF.

This chain connects TRBV6-4 to TRBJ1-2; the match to TRBD1 covers 10 bases. V gave up 0 bases and J gave up 1 base; unmatched junction bases: 5. The CDR3 length is 17 residues. The V gene's germline CDR1 is MRHNA and CDR2 SNTAGT. The CDR3 protein is CASSDSMGTGVNYGYTF. Here the CDR3 DNA reads TGTGCCAGCAGTGACTCGATGGGGACAGGGGTTAACTATGGCTACACCTTC.

The rearrangement joins TRBV7-3 to TRBJ2-1; a weak D match, TRBD2 (7 bases). The CDR3 totals 15 residues. V shed 5 bases and J shed 7 bases, with 18 bases lying between them. Per the germline V gene, CDR1 is SGHTA and CDR2 is FQGTGA. CDR3 bases: TGTGCCAGCAGCCTATCACGGGGGGCAGGGAATGAGCAGTTCTTC. Translating gives CASSLSRGAGNEQFF.

CDR3 sequence: CASSSRGVSTDTQYF. The CDR3 nucleotides read TGTGCCAGCAGTTCGCGGGGGGTTAGCACAGATACGCAGTATTTT. The chain uses TRBV7-9 and TRBJ2-3, with 8 positions matching TRBD2. V dropped 6 bases and J dropped 0; count of bases not matched to a gene: 5. The germline V gene has CDR1 SEHNR and CDR2 FQNEAQ (reference sequence). This CDR3 has 15 residues.

The V and J genes are TRBV10-1 and TRBJ2-7, with 7 bases matching TRBD1. The CDR3 totals 15 residues. CDR1 and CDR2 from the germline V gene are WNHNN and SYGVQD (reference sequence). Trimming removed 8 bases from V and 3 bases from J; junction bases left unmatched: 13. The CDR3 nucleotides read TGCGCCAGCTCCCTACAGGGGCCCGAACTCTACGAGCAGTACTTC. It yields the protein CASSLQGPELYEQYF.

The gene calls are TRBV5-1 and TRBJ2-7; the match to TRBD1 covers 12 bases. CDR1 and CDR2 (germline): SGHRS, YFSETQ. The CDR3 has 15 amino acids. The ends lost 2 bases at V and 5 bases at J; junction bases unmatched: 5. In DNA form, the CDR3 reads TGCGCCAGCAGCTTAGGGACAGGGGGCGTCGACGAGCAGTACTTC. Translated, it gives CASSLGTGGVDEQYF.

V usage is TRBV5-1 and J usage is TRBJ1-1; no definite D call. Germline CDR1 is SGHRS and CDR2 is YFSETQ. The CDR3 has 15 amino acids. Trimming removed 5 bases from V and 0 bases from J, with 14 bases in between. CDR3 in amino acids: CASRTEEAMNTEAFF. In DNA form, the CDR3 reads TGCGCCAGCAGAACAGAAGAAGCCATGAACACTGAAGCTTTCTTT.

The V call is TRBV19, the J call TRBJ1-1; perhaps TRBD1 as D (5 bases). Germline V CDR1 and CDR2: LNHDA, SQIVND (reference sequence). V lost 10 bases and J 0 bases, leaving 21 bases between the germline ends. This CDR3 contains 16 residues. The CDR3 nucleotides are TGTGCCACTGGGGTGGGGAAGGGACCCATGAACACTGAAGCTTTCTTT. Translation gives CATGVGKGPMNTEAFF.

The chain has TRBV7-9 and TRBJ1-5, with unresolved D. The V and J ends lost 3 bases and 2 bases respectively, with 11 bases between them. CDR3 length: 15 amino acids. Germline V gene sequence: CDR1 SEHNR, CDR2 FQNEAQ (reference sequence). The CDR3 DNA reads as TGTGCCAGCAGCTTCGAACCCGTGGGCAATCAGCCCCAGCATTTT. This gives the protein CASSFEPVGNQPQHF.

V and J are TRBV5-1 and TRBJ1-1; D possibly corresponds to TRBD1 (6 bases). The V gene lost 1 base and the J gene lost 4 bases, with 8 bases spanning the gap. This CDR3 region has 13 residues. The germline V gene has CDR1 SGHRS and CDR2 YFSETQ. CDR3 sequence reads: CASSLRGGTEAFF. CDR3 in DNA: TGCGCCAGCAGCTTGCGAGGGGGCACTGAAGCTTTCTTT.

The J gene is TRBJ1-1, the V gene TRBV7-9; a possible D gene is TRBD1 (5 bases). CDR1 SEHNR and CDR2 FQNEAQ come from the germline V gene (reference sequence). The CDR3 is 13 amino acids. The V gene lost 5 bases and the J gene lost 2 bases, with 9 bases spanning the gap. For the CDR3, the DNA is TGTGCCAGCAGCCTACAGGAAAACACTGAAGCTTTCTTT. This sequence encodes CASSLQENTEAFF.

This chain uses TRBV29-1 with TRBJ2-7; D may be TRBD2 (6 bases). The CDR3 is made up of 12 amino acids. With 0 bases removed from V and 3 bases from J, the gap between germline ends came to 6 bases. Germline lookup yields CDR1 SQVTM and CDR2 ANQGSEA. The CDR3 reads CSVEEGGYEQYF. The CDR3 nucleotides are TGCAGCGTTGAAGAGGGGGGCTACGAGCAGTACTTC.

This clone was seen only once. The gene calls are TRBV7-2 and TRBJ1-1; possible D gene TRBD1, 5 bases. Looked up from germline, CDR1 is SGHTA and CDR2 is FQGNSA. CDR3 size: 13 residues. Trimming took 2 bases from V and 4 from J, leaving 8 bases between them. DNA of the CDR3: TGTGCCAGCAGCTTAACAGGAGTCACTGAAGCTTTCTTT. Amino acids: CASSLTGVTEAFF.

This clone showed up just a few times. This chain connects TRBV5-1 to TRBJ2-5, with TRBD1 identical over 9 bases. From germline, CDR1 is SGHRS and CDR2 YFSETQ. The CDR3 totals 14 residues. J was trimmed by 4 bases and V by 3 bases; bases with no gene match: 4. CDR3 loop: CASSSGTGRETQYF. The CDR3, as DNA: TGCGCCAGCAGCTCGGGGACAGGGCGAGAGACCCAGTACTTC.

A single count supports this clone. V and J are TRBV5-8 and TRBJ2-1; D remains unclear. V was cut by 3 bases and J by 12 bases, with 16 bases left in between. CDR3 size: 13 residues. CDR1 is SGHTS, CDR2 YDEGEE, per germline. CDR3 sequence (DNA): TGTGCCAGCAGCTATGGAAAGCCTTCCGGGCAGTTCTTC. Its protein is CASSYGKPSGQFF.

This chain links TRBV19 with TRBJ2-1; 10 nucleotides align to TRBD2. Germline lookup yields CDR1 LNHDA and CDR2 SQIVND (reference sequence). The CDR3 is made up of 14 amino acids. The V segment lost 6 bases and the J segment 5 bases; nucleotides outside the gene matches: 4. CDR3 region: CASRRTSGDNEQFF. The CDR3 DNA reads TGTGCCAGTAGGCGGACTAGCGGAGACAATGAGCAGTTCTTC. Full variable domain (remainder filled in from reference TRBV19 and TRBJ2-1): DGGITQSPKYLFRKEGQNVTLSCEQNLNHDAMYWYRQDPGQGLRLIYYSQIVNDFQKGDIAEGYSVSREKKESFPLTVTSAQKNPTAFYLCASRRTSGDNEQFFGPGTRLTVL.

The chain combines TRBV28 with TRBJ2-3, with 9 nucleotides matching TRBD1. CDR3 size: 17 residues. V trimming: 4 bases; J trimming: 1 base; junction bases outside the gene matches: 9. From germline, CDR1 is MDHEN and CDR2 SYDVKM. The CDR3 sequence is CASSSLEQGARTDTQYF. In DNA, the CDR3 is TGTGCCAGCAGTTCCCTCGAACAGGGGGCGCGCACAGATACGCAGTATTTT.

V usage is TRBV14 and J usage is TRBJ1-4; TRBD1 is a possible D gene (5 bases). In germline, CDR1 is SGHDN, CDR2 FVKESK. This CDR3 is 12 amino acids long. The ends were cut back, 0 bases at V and 12 bases at J, with 8 bases in the middle. CDR3: CASSQEGGELFF. CDR3 nucleotide sequence: TGTGCCAGCAGCCAAGAGGGGGGAGAACTGTTTTTT.

The CDR3 nucleotides read TGCGCCAGCAGCACCGGTCCGGCAGATACGCAGTATTTT. Its translation: CASSTGPADTQYF. The chain uses TRBV5-1 and TRBJ2-3; no firm D call. CDR3 length equals 13 residues. V was clipped by 4 bases and J by 4 bases, with 10 bases between them. Germline values: CDR1 SGHRS, CDR2 YFSETQ. Full variable domain (missing parts from reference TRBV5-1 and TRBJ2-3): KAGVTQTPRYLIKTRGQQVTLSCSPISGHRSVSWYQQTPGQGLQFLFEYFSETQRNKGNFPGRFSGRQFSNSRSEMNVSTLELGDSALYLCASSTGPADTQYFGPGTRLTVL.

J is TRBJ1-2 and V is TRBV28, with 7 bases matching TRBD1. The CDR3 contains 15 residues. After removal of 6 bases from V and 5 bases from J, the junction contained 12 bases not matched to a gene. Germline V gene sequence: CDR1 MDHEN, CDR2 SYDVKM. The CDR3 is CASSSTGAGGYGYTF. The CDR3 DNA follows: TGTGCCAGCAGCTCTACAGGGGCTGGGGGGTATGGCTACACCTTC.

J is TRBJ1-5 and V is TRBV19; TRBD1 agrees at 7 bases. The junction had 11 bases not matched to a gene; V was cut back by 5 bases and J by 4 bases. CDR3 size: 16 residues. CDR1 is LNHDA and CDR2 is SQIVND in the germline V gene (reference sequence). The CDR3 sequence is CASSARTGASNQPQHF. CDR3 DNA sequence: TGTGCCAGTAGTGCCCGCACAGGGGCCTCTAATCAGCCCCAGCATTTT.

The rearrangement links TRBV4-3 to TRBJ2-2; 12 bases line up with TRBD2. Germline V gene data show CDR1 as LGHNA and CDR2 as YSLEER. V lost 4 bases and J lost 8; bases outside the gene matches: 14. This CDR3 is 18 amino acids long. Here the CDR3 DNA reads TGCGCCAGCAGCCCCCAACCCGCTAGCGGGGGGGCCTCGGGGGAGCTGTTTTTT. Protein product: CASSPQPASGGASGELFF.

The chain is built from TRBV4-2 and TRBJ2-3; TRBD2 might be the D (5 bases). Germline V gene lookup returns CDR1 LGHNA and CDR2 YNFKEQ. This CDR3 has 14 residues. Trimming shortened V by 2 bases and J by 1 base, and 7 bases separated the two germline ends. The CDR3 DNA sequence: TGTGCCAGCAGCCAAATCGGGGGCACAGATACGCAGTATTTT. It encodes CASSQIGGTDTQYF.

V gene TRBV6-1 combines with J gene TRBJ1-5, with 8 bases fitting TRBD1. Germline V gives CDR1 MNHNS, CDR2 SASEGT. This CDR3 is built from 13 residues. J was trimmed by 6 bases and V by 6 bases; bases with no gene match: 4. CDR3 coding DNA: TGTGCCAGCAGGATGGACAGGGTTCAGCCCCAGCATTTT. Translating gives CASRMDRVQPQHF.

The chain combines TRBV7-8 with TRBJ2-2, with a possible D match to TRBD1 (6 bases). V was trimmed by 5 bases and J by 4 bases, leaving 17 bases between them. The CDR3 runs to 16 residues. CDR1 is SGHVS, CDR2 FQNEAQ, per germline. CDR3 sequence (DNA): TGTGCCAGCAGCCCCAGGGGCCCGTCGAGCACCGGGGAGCTGTTTTTT. Translation: CASSPRGPSSTGELFF.

This clone was recorded only once. The CDR3 reads CASSLALTGPNTGELFF. The CDR3 nucleotides read TGTGCCAGCAGCTTAGCTTTGACAGGGCCGAACACCGGGGAGCTGTTTTTT. V is TRBV7-2 and J is TRBJ2-2, with 7 bases that match TRBD1. The CDR3 sequence is 17 residues long. Germline trimming cut 0 bases from V and 0 bases from J; bases unmatched to any gene: 4. CDR1 is SGHTA and CDR2 is FQGNSA in the germline V gene.

The chain has TRBV14 and TRBJ1-6, with no clear D. V lost 2 bases and J 10 bases, leaving 24 bases between the germline ends. The CDR3 spans 18 residues. Germline V gene sequence: CDR1 SGHDN, CDR2 FVKESK. CDR3 sequence: CASSQYGRSFPDFSPLHF. CDR3 in DNA: TGTGCCAGCAGCCAATATGGTCGCAGTTTCCCGGATTTCTCACCCCTCCACTTT.

This chain joins TRBV10-3 and TRBJ1-5; 8 nucleotides align to TRBD1. V lost 2 bases, J lost 0 bases, and 9 bases stayed unmatched. Per the germline V gene, CDR1 is ENHRY and CDR2 is SYGVKD. The CDR3 is 18 amino acids. CDR3 loop: CAISEDDRGDYSNQPQHF. The CDR3 DNA is TGTGCCATCAGTGAGGACGACAGGGGCGATTATAGCAATCAGCCCCAGCATTTT.

Here the CDR3 DNA reads TGTGCCAGCAGCCGGGACAGCGTATTTTATAGCAATCAGCCCCAGCATTTT. Translation: CASSRDSVFYSNQPQHF. V and J are TRBV7-2 and TRBJ1-5; 7 bases are a match to TRBD1. The CDR3 loop spans 17 amino acids. V lost 5 bases to trimming and J lost 0 bases; unmatched junction nucleotides: 10. Looked up from germline, CDR1 is SGHTA and CDR2 is FQGNSA.